The entry that follows covers one TCR beta chain sequence. Its antigen remains undetermined. No much larger clonotype is one base removed from it; base qualities were not supplied. Trimming takes 7 bases off V and 3 bases off J; junction bases not matched to a gene: 2. The germline V gene (reference sequence) provides CDR1 MNHEY and CDR2 SMNVEV. The CDR3 sequence holds 13 residues, the cysteine and phenylalanine included. Solely the CDR3 DNA is kept, with 39 bases framed from the first base. The data stem from a study of CD8 T cells in Susac syndrome (dated by TCRdb to between 2017 and 2020). Regarding the research as a whole: Whether CD8+ T cell activation and differentiation in Susac syndrome was antigen driven was tested using repertoire sequencing. The study compared CD8+ T cell repertoire clonality among 11 to 12 healthy donors, roughly 14 Susac syndrome patients and 15 multiple sclerosis patients.

High-throughput TCR beta sequencing profiled peripheral blood CD8+ and CD4+ T cells from healthy donors, Susac syndrome patients and multiple sclerosis patients. The multiple sclerosis controls were treatment-naive patients who had stable or active relapsing-remitting disease and met the revised McDonald criteria. Bulk CD8+ and CD4+ T cells were purified magnetically by negative isolation, whereas CD8+ TEMRA cells were enriched by FACS. Blood was collected in EDTA tubes and processed within 24 hours, with PBMCs isolated through density gradient centrifugation. PBMCs intended for TCR sequencing were frozen in liquid nitrogen and were later thawed in a 37 degrees C water bath. Purity of sorted or isolated CD4+, CD8+ and CD8+ TEMRA cells was at least 90%. RNA was extracted with the RNeasy kit and about 0.5 to 1 ug was reverse transcribed using random hexamers. TCR beta CDR3 regions were amplified with the immunoSEQ multiplex PCR assay covering 54 Vbeta and 13 Jbeta segments. Bias from PCR amplification was corrected by using a synthetic template baseline for primer optimization and for computational correction. The original methods were these. Only productive sequences were kept, with reads annotated to V, D and J genes according to IMGT and analyzed in immunoSEQ Analyzer. To calculate clonality, Shannon entropy was normalized by log2 of the number of productive unique sequences and then subtracted from one. For each patient and control, public and private clones were evaluated among the 100 most prevalent clones. A clone was defined as Susac-specific if it was absent from the healthy and MS cohorts, from more than 850 published viral clones and from other ImmuneACCESS disease sequences. TCRdb reran the public reads through fastp at Q25 and MiXCR, keeping productive beta chains. Each CDR3 protein gets just one entry, which takes the most common genes and DNA from the rows behind it. TCRdb, not the authors, supplied the V and J calls. In all, the sample holds some 300,000 distinct CDR3 sequences, and over 75% of those were seen once. The ten largest clones represent 0.18% of the sample.

Overall study outcomes, separate from this receptor: The TCR sequencing and HLA analysis was acknowledged to have included a relatively small number of individuals.

The clonotype originates from a human donor with multiple sclerosis. Material: CD8+ T cells from PBMCs. Recombination connected TRBV27 to TRBJ2-1, with 8 bases matching TRBD2. For the CDR3, the sequence is CASISGVYNEQFF. The base sequence is TGTGCCAGCATTAGCGGGGTCTACAATGAGCAGTTCTTC.